This T cell receptor (beta chain) derives from a study of cytomegalovirus exposure and HLA in healthy donors. The wider study: Both the 120 validation repertoires and the 500 to 700 first-cohort repertoires used the same platform, as reported by a later analysis. Overall study results and limits: Cytomegalovirus association was listed for under 200 TCR beta chains.

This CDR3 region has 14 residues. Germline-derived CDR1 and CDR2 are SGHVS and FQNEAQ. J gave up 3 bases and V 2 bases, and 1 base lay outside the gene matches. TCRdb's table, derived via immunoSEQ multiplex PCR, lists solely in-frame clones and lacks some. This table has under 85,000 clones, roughly 94% appearing once. The approximately 120-subject validation cohort, separate from the approximately 670-subject first cohort, included the donors. In the case of this clone: The antigen remains unidentified.

Source material: PBMCs. J is TRBJ2-7 and V is TRBV7-8; 10 nucleotides align to TRBD1. The sequence derives from a woman under 30 in good health and CMV-seropositive. The CDR3, as DNA: TGTGCCAGCAGCTTACGGGACAGGGGCTACGAGCAGTACTTC. Encoded protein: CASSLRDRGYEQYF.